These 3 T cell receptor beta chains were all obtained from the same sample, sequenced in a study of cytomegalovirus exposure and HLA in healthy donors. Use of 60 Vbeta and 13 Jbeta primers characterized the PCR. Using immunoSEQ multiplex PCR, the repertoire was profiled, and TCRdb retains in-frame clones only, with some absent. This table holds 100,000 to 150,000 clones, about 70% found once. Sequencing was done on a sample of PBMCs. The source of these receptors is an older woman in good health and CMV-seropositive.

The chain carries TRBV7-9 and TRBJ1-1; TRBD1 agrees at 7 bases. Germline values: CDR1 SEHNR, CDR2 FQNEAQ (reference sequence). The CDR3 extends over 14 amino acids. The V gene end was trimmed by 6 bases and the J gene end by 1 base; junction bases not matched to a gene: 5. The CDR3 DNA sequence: TGTGCCAGCAGATTCGGGACAGAGAACACTGAAGCTTTCTTT. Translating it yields CASRFGTENTEAFF.

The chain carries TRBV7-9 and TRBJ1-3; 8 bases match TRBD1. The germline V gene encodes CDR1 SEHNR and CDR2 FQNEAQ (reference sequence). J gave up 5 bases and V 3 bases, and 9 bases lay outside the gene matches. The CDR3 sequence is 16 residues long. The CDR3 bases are TGTGCCAGCAGCTTGGACCGGACAGGGAAGAGAAACACCATATATTTT. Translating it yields CASSLDRTGKRNTIYF.

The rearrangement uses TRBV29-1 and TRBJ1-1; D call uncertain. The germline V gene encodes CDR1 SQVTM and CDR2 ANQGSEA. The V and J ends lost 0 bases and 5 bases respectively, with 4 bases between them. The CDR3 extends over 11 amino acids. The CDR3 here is CSVEDSTEAFF. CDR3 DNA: TGCAGCGTTGAAGATTCTACTGAAGCTTTCTTT.